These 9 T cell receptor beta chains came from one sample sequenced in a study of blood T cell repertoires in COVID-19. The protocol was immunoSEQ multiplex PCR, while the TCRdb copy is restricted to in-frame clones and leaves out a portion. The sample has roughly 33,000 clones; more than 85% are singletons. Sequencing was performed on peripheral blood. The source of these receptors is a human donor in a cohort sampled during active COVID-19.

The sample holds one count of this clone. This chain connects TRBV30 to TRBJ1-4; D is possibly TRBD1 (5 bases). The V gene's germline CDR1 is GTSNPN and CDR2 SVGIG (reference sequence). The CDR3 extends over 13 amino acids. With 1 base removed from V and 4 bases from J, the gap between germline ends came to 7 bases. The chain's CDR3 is CAWSARDNEKLFF. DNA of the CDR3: TGTGCCTGGAGTGCCAGGGATAATGAAAAACTGTTTTTT.

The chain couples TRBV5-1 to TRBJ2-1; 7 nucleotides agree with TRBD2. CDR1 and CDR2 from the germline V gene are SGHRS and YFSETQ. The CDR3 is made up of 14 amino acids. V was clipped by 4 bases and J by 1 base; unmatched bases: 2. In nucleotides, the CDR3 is TGCGCCAGCAGCCAGGGAGGGTCCTACAATGAGCAGTTCTTC. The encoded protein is CASSQGGSYNEQFF.

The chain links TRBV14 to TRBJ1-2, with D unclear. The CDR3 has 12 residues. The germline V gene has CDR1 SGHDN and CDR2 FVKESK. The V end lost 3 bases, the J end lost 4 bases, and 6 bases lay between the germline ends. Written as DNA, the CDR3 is TGTGCCAGCAGCCACGGGAGCTATGGCTACACCTTC. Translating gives CASSHGSYGYTF. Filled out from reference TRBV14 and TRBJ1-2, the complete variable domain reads EAGVTQFPSHSVIEKGQTVTLRCDPISGHDNLYWYRRVMGKEIKFLLHFVKESKQDESGMPNNRFLAERTGGTYSTLKVQPAELEDSGVYFCASSHGSYGYTFGSGTRLTVV.

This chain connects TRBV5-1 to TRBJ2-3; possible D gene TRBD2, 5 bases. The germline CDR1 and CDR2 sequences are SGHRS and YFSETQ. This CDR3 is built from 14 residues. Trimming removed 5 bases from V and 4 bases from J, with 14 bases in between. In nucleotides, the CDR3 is TGCGCCAGCAGGGAGCCGATCGGGGCAGATACGCAGTATTTT. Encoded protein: CASREPIGADTQYF.

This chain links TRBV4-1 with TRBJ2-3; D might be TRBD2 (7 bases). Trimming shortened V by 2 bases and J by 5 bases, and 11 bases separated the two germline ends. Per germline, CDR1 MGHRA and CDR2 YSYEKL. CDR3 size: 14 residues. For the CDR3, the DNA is TGCGCCAGCAGCCAATTAGGGGGGGAAGATACGCAGTATTTT. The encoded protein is CASSQLGGEDTQYF.

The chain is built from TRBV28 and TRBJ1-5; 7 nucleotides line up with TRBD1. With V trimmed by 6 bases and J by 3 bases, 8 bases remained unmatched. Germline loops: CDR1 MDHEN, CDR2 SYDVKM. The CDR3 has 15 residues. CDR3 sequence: CASSPTGSPNQPQHF. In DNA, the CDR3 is TGTGCCAGCAGCCCGACAGGGTCCCCCAATCAGCCCCAGCATTTT. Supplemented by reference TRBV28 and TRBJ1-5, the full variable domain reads DVKVTQSSRYLVKRTGEKVFLECVQDMDHENMFWYRQDPGLGLRLIYFSYDVKMKEKGDIPEGYSVSREKKERFSLILESASTNQTSMYLCASSPTGSPNQPQHFGDGTRLSIL.

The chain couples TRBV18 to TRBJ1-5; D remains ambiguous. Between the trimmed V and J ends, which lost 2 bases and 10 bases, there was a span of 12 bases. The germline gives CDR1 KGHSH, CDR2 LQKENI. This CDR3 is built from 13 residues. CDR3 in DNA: TGTGCCAGCTCACCAATCACAGAGTCACCCCAGCATTTT. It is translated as CASSPITESPQHF.

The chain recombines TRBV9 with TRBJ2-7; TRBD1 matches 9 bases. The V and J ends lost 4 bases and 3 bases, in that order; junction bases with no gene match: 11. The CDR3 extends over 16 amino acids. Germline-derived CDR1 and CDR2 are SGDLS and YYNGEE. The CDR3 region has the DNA TGTGCCAGCAGCTTTAGTCCGGGACAGGGAAACTACGAGCAGTACTTC. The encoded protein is CASSFSPGQGNYEQYF.

The CDR3 DNA reads TGTGCCAGCAGCTTGATGCGGACAGGGGGCGGCACCGGGGAGCTGTTTTTT. Protein product: CASSLMRTGGGTGELFF. This chain uses TRBV5-6 with TRBJ2-2, with TRBD1 matching over 11 bases. V lost 1 base, J lost 4 bases, and 6 bases stayed unmatched. CDR1 SGHDT and CDR2 YYEEEE come from the germline V gene. The CDR3 consists of 17 residues.